Shown below are 21 T cell receptor beta chains from a single sample sequenced in a study of OX40 agonist ivuxolimab in advanced cancers. Assay: immunoSEQ multiplex PCR; the TCRdb copy retains only in-frame clones and omits some. The sample has 60,000 or so clones; roughly 86% are singletons. Sample: CD4+ or CD8+ T cells sorted from blood, taken in a trial of the OX40 agonist ivuxolimab. These receptors were obtained from an adult with an advanced solid tumor such as melanoma, head and neck, liver or kidney cancer.

This chain joins TRBV7-3 and TRBJ2-3; 12 positions agree with TRBD2. The CDR3 has 16 residues. V dropped 5 bases and J dropped 2; count of bases not matched to a gene: 5. Germline V gene lookup returns CDR1 SGHTA and CDR2 FQGTGA. CDR3 residues: CASSPGLAGTTDTQYF. The CDR3 DNA follows: TGTGCCAGCAGCCCCGGACTAGCGGGGACCACAGATACGCAGTATTTT.

The chain joins TRBV18 to TRBJ2-5; D unresolved. The end of the DNA aligns better with TRBJ2-7, so the J call may be wrong. The CDR3 is made up of 12 amino acids. From germline, CDR1 is KGHSH and CDR2 LQKENI. CDR3 loop: CASSPGEYEQYF. The CDR3 DNA is TGTGCCAGCTCACCCGGTGAGTACGAGCAGTACTTC.

The gene calls are TRBV13 and TRBJ2-2, with 7 bases lining up with TRBD2. The CDR3 sequence is 16 residues long. Germline loops: CDR1 PRHDT, CDR2 FYEKMQ (reference sequence). The J segment lost 1 base and the V segment lost 8 bases, leaving 10 bases of the junction unmatched. The CDR3 DNA sequence: TGTGCCAGCCTCCGGTTAGCGGGCAGGAACACCGGGGAGCTGTTTTTT. This encodes CASLRLAGRNTGELFF.

The chain carries TRBV5-6 and TRBJ1-1, with D possibly matching TRBD1 (5 bases). V shed 0 bases and J shed 1 base, with 16 bases lying between them. This CDR3 has 17 amino acids. Germline values: CDR1 SGHDT, CDR2 YYEEEE. In nucleotides, the CDR3 is TGTGCCAGCAGCTTGGGGCAGGGTGGCGCGTGGAACACTGAAGCTTTCTTT. Protein sequence: CASSLGQGGAWNTEAFF.

The V and J genes are TRBV6-5 and TRBJ2-3; D gene uncertain. The V and J ends lost 0 bases and 2 bases respectively, with 6 bases between them. The CDR3 loop spans 14 amino acids. Germline V gives CDR1 MNHEY, CDR2 SVGAGI. The CDR3 sequence is CASSYSEVTDTQYF. The CDR3 DNA is TGTGCCAGCAGTTACTCCGAAGTCACAGATACGCAGTATTTT.

The gene calls are TRBV20-1 and TRBJ2-1; TRBD1 might be the D (5 bases). This CDR3 spans 11 amino acids. V shed 4 bases and J shed 13 bases, with 14 bases lying between them. CDR1 is DFQATT and CDR2 is SNEGSKA in the germline V gene (reference sequence). The CDR3 loop reads CSATSIGQQFF. DNA of the CDR3: TGCAGTGCTACCTCCATCGGACAACAGTTCTTC.

The rearrangement uses TRBV5-1 and TRBJ2-1; no firm D call. Germline CDR1 and CDR2: SGHRS and YFSETQ. The V end lost 2 bases, the J end lost 4 bases, and 7 bases lay between the germline ends. This CDR3 has 13 amino acids. The CDR3 DNA is TGCGCCAGCAGCTTAGTGTCTTACAATGAGCAGTTCTTC. Residues: CASSLVSYNEQFF.

The chain links TRBV5-1 to TRBJ1-2; 8 bases line up with TRBD1. Germline V lookup: CDR1 SGHRS, CDR2 YFSETQ. The length of the CDR3 is 14 residues. V trimming: 4 bases; J trimming: 4 bases; junction bases outside the gene matches: 6. CDR3 in amino acids: CASSPGQGPYGYTF. The CDR3 nucleotides are TGCGCCAGCAGCCCAGGACAGGGACCCTATGGCTACACCTTC. Based on the CDR3 plus reference TRBV5-1 and TRBJ1-2, the full variable domain is KAGVTQTPRYLIKTRGQQVTLSCSPISGHRSVSWYQQTPGQGLQFLFEYFSETQRNKGNFPGRFSGRQFSNSRSEMNVSTLELGDSALYLCASSPGQGPYGYTFGSGTRLTVV.

This chain joins TRBV5-4 and TRBJ1-5; 7 bases fit TRBD1. Trimming took 4 bases from V and 0 from J; bases not matched to a gene: 7. This CDR3 is built from 16 residues. Germline CDR1 and CDR2: SGHNT and YYREEE (reference sequence). The CDR3 sequence is CASSQGGMNSNQPQHF. The CDR3 DNA reads TGTGCCAGCAGCCAGGGGGGGATGAATAGCAATCAGCCCCAGCATTTT.

The chain combines TRBV21-1 with TRBJ1-1. TRBV21-1 is termed a pseudogene. This CDR3 contains 12 residues. The CDR3 sequence is CASSTPDAEAFF. CDR3 sequence (DNA): TGTGCCAGCAGCACACCTGACGCTGAAGCTTTCTTT.

The rearrangement joins TRBV5-1 to TRBJ1-6; D unresolved. CDR3 length equals 19 residues. CDR1 and CDR2 (germline): SGHRS, YFSETQ. V shed 0 bases and J shed 5 bases, with 21 bases lying between them. CDR3 bases: TGCGCCAGCAGCTTGGAGCCCGTAGGAGGGATCCGAGATAATTCACCCCTCCACTTT. This translates into CASSLEPVGGIRDNSPLHF.

The rearrangement uses TRBV10-3 and TRBJ2-7; weak D call: TRBD1 (6 bases). V dropped 10 bases and J dropped 3 bases, with 10 bases sitting between them. Germline V lookup: CDR1 ENHRY, CDR2 SYGVKD. The CDR3 covers 11 residues. CDR3 amino acids: CATRQDYEQYF. CDR3 coding DNA: TGTGCCACCCGACAGGACTACGAGCAGTACTTC.

This clone was seen once. The rearrangement uses TRBV9 and TRBJ1-4; unclear D gene. The CDR3 loop spans 15 amino acids. Germline-derived CDR1 and CDR2 are SGDLS and YYNGEE. V lost 0 bases to trimming and J lost 7 bases, with 13 bases between them. Written as DNA, the CDR3 is TGTGCCAGCAGCGTAGACCCGGTTTACTTTGAAAAACTGTTTTTT. It codes for CASSVDPVYFEKLFF.

The rearrangement uses TRBV6-6 and TRBJ1-6, with D tentatively TRBD1 (6 bases). Germline CDR1 MNHNY, CDR2 SVGAGI (reference sequence). The V and J ends lost 8 bases and 9 bases respectively, with 14 bases between them. This CDR3 contains 13 residues. In DNA, the CDR3 is TGTGCCAGCTCCCCGGGACAACCTTCACCCCTCCACTTT. Translated: CASSPGQPSPLHF.

V gene TRBV6-5 combines with J gene TRBJ1-5; D unclear. Looked up from germline, CDR1 is MNHEY and CDR2 is SVGAGI. This CDR3 has 14 amino acids. V was clipped by 2 bases and J by 6 bases, with 11 bases between them. The CDR3 protein is CASSYASWLQPQHF. CDR3 bases: TGTGCCAGCAGTTACGCCTCTTGGCTTCAGCCCCAGCATTTT.

The chain couples TRBV7-9 to TRBJ2-3; D gene unclear. Germline assignment: CDR1 SEHNR and CDR2 FQNEAQ (reference sequence). The CDR3 extends over 13 amino acids. Trimming took off 0 bases at V and 6 bases at J, with 7 bases between the two ends. The CDR3 DNA reads TGTGCCAGCAGCTTAGCTATTTCGGATACGCAGTATTTT. Amino acids: CASSLAISDTQYF.

The rearrangement uses TRBV28 and TRBJ1-5; D remains unclear. Trimming took off 9 bases at V and 2 bases at J, with 11 bases between the two ends. Looked up from germline, CDR1 is MDHEN and CDR2 is SYDVKM. The CDR3 has 13 residues. CDR3 sequence: CASLGYGNQPQHF. CDR3 nucleotides: TGTGCCAGTTTAGGGTATGGCAATCAGCCCCAGCATTTT.

This clone occurred once. V and J are TRBV7-2 and TRBJ2-5; 7 positions match TRBD1. The CDR3 loop spans 16 amino acids. The germline V gene has CDR1 SGHTA and CDR2 FQGNSA. V lost 2 bases, J lost 3 bases, and 9 bases stayed unmatched. The CDR3 sequence is CASSLLARGGEETQYF. The CDR3 bases are TGTGCCAGCAGCTTATTGGCAAGAGGGGGCGAAGAGACCCAGTACTTC.

The CDR3 DNA follows: TGTGCCAGCAGTGGAGCCGGGACCCTGAGCACAGATACGCAGTATTTT. Translating gives CASSGAGTLSTDTQYF. The rearrangement joins TRBV6-1 to TRBJ2-3; D may correspond to TRBD1 or TRBD2 (5 bases each). CDR1 is MNHNS, CDR2 SASEGT, per germline. The CDR3 runs to 16 residues. Between the trimmed V and J ends, which lost 4 bases and 0 bases, there was a span of 14 bases.

This clone was recorded only once. The chain uses TRBV4-3 and TRBJ2-3; D call uncertain. Per germline, CDR1 LGHNA and CDR2 YSLEER. The germline V and J ends were trimmed by 3 bases and 6 bases, with 16 bases remaining between them. This CDR3 has 15 residues. CDR3 in amino acids: CASSHLKTEMDTQYF. CDR3 DNA sequence: TGCGCCAGCAGCCACTTGAAGACGGAGATGGATACGCAGTATTTT.

The genes are TRBV10-3 and TRBJ1-1, with 7 bases identical to TRBD1. CDR1 ENHRY and CDR2 SYGVKD come from the germline V gene. The CDR3 has 14 residues. V was pared by 7 bases and J by 2 bases, with 7 bases of the junction left unmatched. CDR3 coding DNA: TGTGCCATCACCAGAGGGACAGATAACACTGAAGCTTTCTTT. It encodes CAITRGTDNTEAFF.